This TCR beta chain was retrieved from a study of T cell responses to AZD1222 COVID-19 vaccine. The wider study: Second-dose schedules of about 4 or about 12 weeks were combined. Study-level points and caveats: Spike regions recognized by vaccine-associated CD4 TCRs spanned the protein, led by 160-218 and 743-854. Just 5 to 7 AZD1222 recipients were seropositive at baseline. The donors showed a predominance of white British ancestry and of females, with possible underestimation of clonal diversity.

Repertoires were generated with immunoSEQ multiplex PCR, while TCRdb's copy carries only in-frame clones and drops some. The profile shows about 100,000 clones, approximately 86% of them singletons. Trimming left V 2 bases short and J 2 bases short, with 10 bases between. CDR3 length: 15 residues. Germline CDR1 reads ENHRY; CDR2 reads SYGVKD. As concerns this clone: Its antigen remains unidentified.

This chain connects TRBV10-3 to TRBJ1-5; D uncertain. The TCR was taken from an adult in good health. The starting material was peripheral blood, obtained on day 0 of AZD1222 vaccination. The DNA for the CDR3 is TGTGCCATCAGTGAGCAGGTTGGGGGCAATCAGCCCCAGCATTTT. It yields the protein CAISEQVGGNQPQHF.